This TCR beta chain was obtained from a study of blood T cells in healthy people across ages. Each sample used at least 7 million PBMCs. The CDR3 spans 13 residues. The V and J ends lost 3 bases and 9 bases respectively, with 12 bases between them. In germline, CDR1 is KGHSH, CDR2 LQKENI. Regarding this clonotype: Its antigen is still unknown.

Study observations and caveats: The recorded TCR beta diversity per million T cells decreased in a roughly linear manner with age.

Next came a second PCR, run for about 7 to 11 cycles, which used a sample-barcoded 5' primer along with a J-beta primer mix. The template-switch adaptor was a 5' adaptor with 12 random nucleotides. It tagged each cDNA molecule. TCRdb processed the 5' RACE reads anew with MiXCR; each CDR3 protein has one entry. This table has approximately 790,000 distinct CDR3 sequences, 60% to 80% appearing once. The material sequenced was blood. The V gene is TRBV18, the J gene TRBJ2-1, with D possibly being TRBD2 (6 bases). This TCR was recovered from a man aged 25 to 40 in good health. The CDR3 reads CASSPGLLSEQFF. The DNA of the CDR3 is TGTGCCAGCTCACCGGGACTTCTAAGTGAGCAGTTCTTC.